The source of this TCR beta chain is a study of blood T cell repertoires in COVID-19. Study background: Sample material is recorded as cDNA or gDNA derived from T cells, B-cell-depleted T cells, or PBMCs.

The germline gives CDR1 SNHLY, CDR2 FYNNEI. CDR3 length equals 14 residues. The ends were cut back, 1 base at V and 8 bases at J, with 12 bases in the middle. The method was immunoSEQ multiplex PCR; TCRdb's version includes in-frame clones alone and lacks a portion of them. The sample gives 55,000 to 80,000 clones, 70% to 80% of which show up once; approximately 18% is in the top ten. Sequenced sample: peripheral blood. The TCR comes from a man between 60 and 70 years old with acute or convalescent COVID-19. This chain uses TRBV2 with TRBJ2-4; D perhaps matches TRBD2 (6 bases). Here the CDR3 DNA reads TGTGCCAGCAGTGAAGGGGACTCTCCAGACATTCAGTACTTC. It encodes CASSEGDSPDIQYF.